The sequence of this TCR beta chain was determined in a study of a mutant IDH1 vaccine in newly diagnosed glioma (dated by TCRdb to the early 2020s). Looking at the study overall: Vaccination began 4-6 weeks after radiotherapy alone, or alongside temozolomide cycles in the chemotherapy-containing groups. Visit V12 was the week-35 safety follow-up and visit V13 was the week-47 end of study. Six visits were used for peripheral blood collection: V03 (baseline), V05, V07, V10, V12 and V13. Longitudinal TCRB deep sequencing was performed for some 25 treated patients wherever samples were available for exploratory analyses. Before enrollment, most patients had been given radiochemotherapy with temozolomide as standard therapy, while the rest had received either radiotherapy alone or temozolomide alone. The roughly 33 treated patients were roughly 62% male and around 40% female, with a mean age of around 40 years. On the study overall, not on this receptor specifically: Selection of PBMC samples for TCRB deep sequencing was based on availability. Pseudoprogression seemed to be unrelated to changes in the top peripheral T cell clonotypes found by TCRB sequencing. The authors stated that sample limitations prevented analyses of patient blood samples from being reproduced. Across multiple MHC alleles, vaccine-induced immune responses were seen in 85% to 95% of patients.

Clipping removes 6 bases from V and 2 bases from J, with 10 as the unmatched junction base count. Measured from the cysteine to the phenylalanine, the CDR3 is 16 residues long. Left in the record is the CDR3 DNA by itself, 48 bases read in frame from the first base. The library was produced with the immunoSEQ multiplex PCR assay. Rearranged TCR beta chain sequences were amplified using the hsTCRB Kit according to the manufacturer's protocol. TCRB libraries were sequenced on an Illumina MiSeq. Under the source paper's analysis protocol: The kit vendor's proprietary platform handled demultiplexing, trimming and gene mapping. This immuneACCESS table, as held by TCRdb, lists in-frame sequences with V and J called but not all clones. Of the missing ones, under half trace to an unresolved V gene in checked studies; the others have no known cause. V and J calls and clone size are those listed in that table; D and trimming were worked out from the DNA. The sample yields tens of thousands of clones; under 85% were counted once. Jointly, the top ten make up 4.7% of the sample.

The time point tag for this specimen amounts to: week 35, safety follow-up. Each vaccine dose, consisting of 300 ug of a 20-mer mutant IDH1 peptide in Montanide, was administered subcutaneously with topical imiquimod. Eight vaccinations were administered to patients in weeks 1, 3, 5, 7, 11, 15, 19 and 23, corresponding to visits V03 through V10. The donors had newly diagnosed IDH1-mutant astrocytomas of WHO grade 3 or 4 that showed loss of nuclear ATRX. The samples were drawn from NOA16, a multicentre, single-arm, open-label phase I trial in Germany that tested a mutant IDH1 peptide vaccine in humans for the first time. The DNeasy Blood and Tissue Kit was used to extract genomic DNA from EDTA blood for TCRB sequencing. Regarding this clone: No antigen is known for it. No clone much larger than this one lies a single base away; base qualities are absent.

This sample comprised PBMCs, obtained from a glioma patient whose treatment included an IDH1 peptide vaccine. Recombination connected TRBV23-1 to TRBJ2-1; 7 bases in between match TRBD1. TRBV23-1 is sorted into the ORF group, with uncertain function. The sequence was obtained from a man aged 50 or older with glioma. The nucleotides are TGCGCCAGCAGCCCGAACAGGGGCCCTCCCTACAATGAGCAGTTCTTC. It translates to CASSPNRGPPYNEQFF.